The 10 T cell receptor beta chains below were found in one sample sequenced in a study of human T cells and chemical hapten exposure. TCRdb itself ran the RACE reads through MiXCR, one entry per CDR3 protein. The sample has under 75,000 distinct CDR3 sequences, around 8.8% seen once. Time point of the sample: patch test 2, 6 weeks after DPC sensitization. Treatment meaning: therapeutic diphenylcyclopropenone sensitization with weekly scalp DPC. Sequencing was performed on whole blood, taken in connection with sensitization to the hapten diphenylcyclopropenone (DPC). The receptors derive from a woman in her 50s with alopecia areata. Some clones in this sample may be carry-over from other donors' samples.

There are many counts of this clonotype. The DNA for the CDR3 is TGCAGTGCTAGAGGAGGGTCGAGCACCGGGGAGCTGTTTTTT. Translated: CSARGGSSTGELFF. V and J are TRBV20-1 and TRBJ2-2, with D perhaps matching TRBD2 (5 bases). CDR3 length equals 14 residues. Trimming left V 1 base short and J 4 bases short, with 10 bases between. Germline V gene data show CDR1 as DFQATT and CDR2 as SNEGSKA (reference sequence).

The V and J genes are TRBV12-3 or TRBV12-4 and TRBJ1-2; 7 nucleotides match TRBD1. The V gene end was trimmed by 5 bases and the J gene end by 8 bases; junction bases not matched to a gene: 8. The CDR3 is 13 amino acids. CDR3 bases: TGTGCCAGCAGTACACCGGGACAGCCCGGCTACACCTTC. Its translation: CASSTPGQPGYTF.

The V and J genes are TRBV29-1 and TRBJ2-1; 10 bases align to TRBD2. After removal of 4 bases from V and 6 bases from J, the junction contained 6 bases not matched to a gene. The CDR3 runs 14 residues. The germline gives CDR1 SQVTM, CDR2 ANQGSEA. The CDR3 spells CSVGRAGGSNEQFF. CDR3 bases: TGCAGCGTTGGTCGAGCGGGAGGGTCCAATGAGCAGTTCTTC.

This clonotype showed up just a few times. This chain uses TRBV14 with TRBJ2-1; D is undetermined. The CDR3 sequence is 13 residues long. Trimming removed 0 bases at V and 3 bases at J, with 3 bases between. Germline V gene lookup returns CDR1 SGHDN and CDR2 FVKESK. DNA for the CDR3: TGTGCCAGCAGCCAAGAGATCTACAATGAGCAGTTCTTC. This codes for CASSQEIYNEQFF.

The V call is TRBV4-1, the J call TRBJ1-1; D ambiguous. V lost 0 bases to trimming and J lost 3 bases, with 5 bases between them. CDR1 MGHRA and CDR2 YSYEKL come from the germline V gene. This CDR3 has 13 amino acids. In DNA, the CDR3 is TGCGCCAGCAGCCAAGAAAGATACACTGAAGCTTTCTTT. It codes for CASSQERYTEAFF.

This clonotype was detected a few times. CDR3 bases: TGTGCCAGCAGCTTAGAGGTAGGGGAAAATCAGCCCCAGCATTTT. Protein: CASSLEVGENQPQHF. The chain combines TRBV7-2 with TRBJ1-5, with D possibly TRBD1 on 5 matching bases. This CDR3 has 15 residues. Germline CDR1 and CDR2: SGHTA and FQGNSA. V was cut by 1 base and J by 4 bases, with 11 bases left in between.

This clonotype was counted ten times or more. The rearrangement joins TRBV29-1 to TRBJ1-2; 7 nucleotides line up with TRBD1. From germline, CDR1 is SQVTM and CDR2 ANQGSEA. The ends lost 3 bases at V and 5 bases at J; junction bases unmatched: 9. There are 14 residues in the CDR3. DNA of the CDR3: TGCAGCGTTGAGTGGTCAGGGGGAGAGTATGGCTACACCTTC. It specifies CSVEWSGGEYGYTF. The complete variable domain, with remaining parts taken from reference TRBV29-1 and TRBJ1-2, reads SAVISQKPSRDICQRGTSLTIQCQVDSQVTMMFWYRQQPGQSLTLIATANQGSEATYESGFVIDKFPISRPNLTFSTLTVSNMSPEDSSIYLCSVEWSGGEYGYTFGSGTRLTVV.

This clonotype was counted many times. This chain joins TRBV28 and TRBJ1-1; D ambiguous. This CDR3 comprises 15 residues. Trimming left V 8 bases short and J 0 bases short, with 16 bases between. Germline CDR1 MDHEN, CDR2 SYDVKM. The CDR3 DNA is TGTGCCAGCTCTTATATGGACGGCATGAACACTGAAGCTTTCTTT. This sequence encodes CASSYMDGMNTEAFF.

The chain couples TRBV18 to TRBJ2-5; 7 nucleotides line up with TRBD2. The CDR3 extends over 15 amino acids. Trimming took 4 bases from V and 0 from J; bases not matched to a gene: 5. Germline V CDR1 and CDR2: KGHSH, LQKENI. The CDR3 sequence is CASSQRGTYQETQYF. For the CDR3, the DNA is TGTGCCAGCTCACAGCGGGGAACCTACCAAGAGACCCAGTACTTC. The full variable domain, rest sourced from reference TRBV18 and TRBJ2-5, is NAGVMQNPRHLVRRRGQEARLRCSPMKGHSHVYWYRQLPEEGLKFMVYLQKENIIDESGMPKERFSAEFPKEGPSILRIQQVVRGDSAAYFCASSQRGTYQETQYFGPGTRLLVL.

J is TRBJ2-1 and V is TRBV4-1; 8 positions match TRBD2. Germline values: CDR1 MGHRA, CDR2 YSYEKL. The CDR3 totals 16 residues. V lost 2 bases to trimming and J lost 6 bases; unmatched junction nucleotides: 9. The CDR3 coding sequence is TGCGCCAGCAGCCAATTCGGGGGGGCGCGAAGCAATGAGCAGTTCTTC. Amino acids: CASSQFGGARSNEQFF.